This T cell receptor beta chain was profiled in a study of regulatory T cells in long-lasting Graves disease. Overall study findings and caveats: It was in persistent disease that TRBV28, TRBJ1-2 and TRBJ2-5 were favored. Comparison showed that persistent patients shared more public clonotypes (around 3,000) than new patients (about 970).

There are a few counts of this clonotype. Its antigen remains unknown. Germline CDR1 DFQATT, CDR2 SNEGSKA (reference sequence). V lost 1 base, J lost 4 bases, and 10 bases lay in between. This CDR3 is built from 13 residues. Time point specified: persistent/refractory GD, antithyroid drugs over 5 years with positive TRAb. From PBMCs, RNA was extracted and then used to make the TCR library. For TCR beta, libraries came from iRepertoire HTBI primers and Arm-PCR of CDR3 regions. TCRdb re-called the multiplex PCR reads through MiXCR, storing one row per CDR3 protein. The sample has 600,000 to 800,000 distinct CDR3 sequences; around 30% are singletons.

This receptor was taken from a female donor with Graves disease. J is TRBJ1-2 and V is TRBV20-1; D possibly corresponds to TRBD1 (5 bases). The source was peripheral blood mononuclear cells (PBMCs), collected when the disease was refractory, from a patient treated with antithyroid drugs. The CDR3 protein is CSARGGATYGYTF. The DNA for the CDR3 is TGCAGTGCTAGAGGAGGGGCCACCTATGGCTACACCTTC.